The clone carrying this T cell receptor (beta chain) was picked up one time. The antigen remains unidentified. This specimen comes from a study of CD8+ T cells in alopecia areata. Study conclusions and caveats: Links between baseline CD8+ expansion and response need larger treated cohorts. In patients, TCRs were shared less clearly than in mice, and HLA may possibly be involved. In lesional scalp, particularly from alopecia totalis/universalis, clonality was higher than in normal scalp.

Extraction and reverse transcription of RNA yielded cDNA as the sequencing template. Clones were read by immunoSEQ multiplex PCR, and TCRdb kept only the in-frame ones, dropping some. This table has 140,000 to 150,000 clones, around half appearing once. The treatment here: oral pan-JAK inhibitor, 5-10 mg twice daily. Lesional scalp punch biopsies and peripheral blood were collected from alopecia areata patients. V lost 6 bases, J lost 7 bases, and 12 bases lay in between. The CDR3 is made up of 12 amino acids. Germline assignment: CDR1 SQVTM and CDR2 ANQGSEA. This sequence was found in a human donor with alopecia areata. The sample consisted of CD8+ T cells sorted from blood, taken at week 4, from a patient treated with tofacitinib. The J gene is TRBJ2-2, the V gene TRBV29-1, with a weak D call TRBD1 (6 bases). The CDR3 DNA is TGCAGCGTCACAGGGTCTGGCGGGGAGCTGTTTTTT. Translating gives CSVTGSGGELFF.